These 5 T cell receptor beta chains came from one sample sequenced in a study of blood T cell repertoires in COVID-19. Clones were sequenced by immunoSEQ multiplex PCR, and TCRdb holds only the in-frame ones, with some missing. The top ten clones hold around 6.2% of a sample with roughly 110,000 clones, approximately 80% of them seen once. The sequencing input was peripheral blood. These receptors all come from a man older than 75 with COVID-19, enrolled during active disease.

The sample holds one count of this clone. The gene calls are TRBV3-1 (or the pseudogene TRBV3-2) and TRBJ2-7; D gene uncertain. Germline CDR1 reads LGHDT; CDR2 reads YNNKEL (reference sequence). V was clipped by 4 bases and J by 4 bases, with 20 bases between them. The CDR3 runs 16 residues. CDR3 nucleotide sequence: TGTGCCAGCAGCCGGCCTGGTTTCCGGAGTGGGTACGAGCAGTACTTC. It yields the protein CASSRPGFRSGYEQYF.

The CDR3: CASSSAGTGKNYEQYF. In nucleotides, the CDR3 is TGTGCCAGCAGCTCTGCGGGGACAGGGAAAAACTACGAGCAGTACTTC. The gene calls are TRBV11-1 and TRBJ2-7; TRBD1 matches 9 bases. The junction had 10 bases not matched to a gene; V was cut back by 4 bases and J by 3 bases. Looked up from germline, CDR1 is SGHAT and CDR2 is FQDESV (reference sequence). This CDR3 is built from 16 residues.

This chain connects TRBV4-1 to TRBJ2-1; 8 positions match TRBD2. The CDR3 has 16 amino acids. V trimming: 1 base; J trimming: 3 bases; junction bases outside the gene matches: 5. Germline V gene lookup returns CDR1 MGHRA and CDR2 YSYEKL. This chain's CDR3 is CASSQVVTSDYNEQFF. The CDR3 DNA reads as TGCGCCAGCAGCCAAGTCGTGACTAGCGACTACAATGAGCAGTTCTTC.

The genes are TRBV7-9 and TRBJ1-5, with TRBD1 matching over 9 bases. Germline V CDR1 and CDR2: SEHNR, FQNEAQ (reference sequence). Trimming removed 4 bases from V and 11 bases from J; junction bases left unmatched: 6. This CDR3 region has 13 residues. CDR3 region: CASSWGQGTAQHF. CDR3 sequence (DNA): TGTGCCAGCAGCTGGGGACAGGGAACGGCCCAGCATTTT.

The chain couples TRBV27 to TRBJ1-6; D gene ambiguous. The germline V gene has CDR1 MNHEY and CDR2 SMNVEV (reference sequence). The CDR3 totals 13 residues. Trimming cost V 3 bases and J 8 bases, with 8 bases left between them. The CDR3: CASSFLRDSPLHF. CDR3 in DNA: TGTGCCAGCAGTTTTCTGAGGGATTCACCCCTCCACTTT.